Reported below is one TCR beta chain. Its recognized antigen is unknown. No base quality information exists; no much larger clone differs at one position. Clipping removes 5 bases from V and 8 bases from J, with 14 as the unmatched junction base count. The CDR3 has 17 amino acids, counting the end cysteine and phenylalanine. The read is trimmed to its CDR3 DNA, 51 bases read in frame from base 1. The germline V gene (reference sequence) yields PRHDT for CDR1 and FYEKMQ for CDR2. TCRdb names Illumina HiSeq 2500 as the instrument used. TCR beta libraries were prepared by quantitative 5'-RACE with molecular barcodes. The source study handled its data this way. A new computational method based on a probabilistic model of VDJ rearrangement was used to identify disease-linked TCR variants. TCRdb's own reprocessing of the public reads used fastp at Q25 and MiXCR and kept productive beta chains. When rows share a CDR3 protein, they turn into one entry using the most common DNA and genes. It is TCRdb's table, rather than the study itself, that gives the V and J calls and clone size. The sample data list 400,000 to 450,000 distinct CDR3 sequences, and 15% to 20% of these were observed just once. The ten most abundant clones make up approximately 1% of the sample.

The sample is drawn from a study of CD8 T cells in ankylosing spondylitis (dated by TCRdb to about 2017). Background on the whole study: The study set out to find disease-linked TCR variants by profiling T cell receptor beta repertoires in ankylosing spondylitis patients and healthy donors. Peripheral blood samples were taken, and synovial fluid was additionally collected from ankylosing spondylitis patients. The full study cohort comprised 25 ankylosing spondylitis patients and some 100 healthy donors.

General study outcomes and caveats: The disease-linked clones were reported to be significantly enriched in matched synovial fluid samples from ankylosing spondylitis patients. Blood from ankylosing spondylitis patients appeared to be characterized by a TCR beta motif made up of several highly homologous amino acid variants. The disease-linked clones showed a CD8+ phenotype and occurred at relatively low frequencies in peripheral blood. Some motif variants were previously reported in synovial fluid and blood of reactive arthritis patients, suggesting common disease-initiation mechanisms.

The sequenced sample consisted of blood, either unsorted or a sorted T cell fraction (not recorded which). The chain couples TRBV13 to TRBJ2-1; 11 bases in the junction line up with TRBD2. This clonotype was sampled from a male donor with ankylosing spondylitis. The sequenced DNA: TGTGCCAGCAGCCCGGACCCAACTAGCGGGAGCCAAGATGAGCAGTTCTTC. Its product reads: CASSPDPTSGSQDEQFF.